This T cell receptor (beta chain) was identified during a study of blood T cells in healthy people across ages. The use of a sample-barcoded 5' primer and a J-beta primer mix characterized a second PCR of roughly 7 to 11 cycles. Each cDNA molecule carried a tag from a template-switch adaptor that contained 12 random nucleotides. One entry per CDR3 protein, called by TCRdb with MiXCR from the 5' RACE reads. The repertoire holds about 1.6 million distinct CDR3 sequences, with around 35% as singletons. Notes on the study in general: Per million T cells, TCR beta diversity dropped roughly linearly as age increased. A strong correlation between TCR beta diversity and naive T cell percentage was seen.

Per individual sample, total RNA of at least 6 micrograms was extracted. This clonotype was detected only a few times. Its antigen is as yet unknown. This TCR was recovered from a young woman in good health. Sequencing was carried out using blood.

DNA for the CDR3: TGCGCCAGCAGCGCAAGCGGGGGGAACTACGAGCAGTACTTC. Protein sequence: CASSASGGNYEQYF. The V call is TRBV5-1, the J call TRBJ2-7; the match to TRBD2 covers 9 bases. The CDR3 length is 14 residues. Germline CDR1 SGHRS, CDR2 YFSETQ. Trimming cost V 4 bases and J 3 bases; bases outside gene matches: 5.